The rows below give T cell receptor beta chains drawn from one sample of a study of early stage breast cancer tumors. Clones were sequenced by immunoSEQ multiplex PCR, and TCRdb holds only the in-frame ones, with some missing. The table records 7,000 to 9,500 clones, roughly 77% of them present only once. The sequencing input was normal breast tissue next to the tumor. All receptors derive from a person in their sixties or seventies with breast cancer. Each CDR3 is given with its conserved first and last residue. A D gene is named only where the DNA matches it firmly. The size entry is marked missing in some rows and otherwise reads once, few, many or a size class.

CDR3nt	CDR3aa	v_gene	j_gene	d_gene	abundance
TGTGCCAGCAGCCCAGTACCGAACACTGAAGCTTTCTTT	CASSPVPNTEAFF	TRBV7-6	TRBJ1-1	NA	NA
TGCGCCAGCAGCTTGGCCGGTGGAGCGGGGGGGCAAGATACGCAGTATTTT	CASSLAGGAGGQDTQYF	TRBV5-1	TRBJ2-3	TRBD2	NA
TGTGCCAGCAGCCCAAGGGACGGCCTCACAGATACGCAGTATTTT	CASSPRDGLTDTQYF	TRBV5-4	TRBJ2-3	NA	once
TGTGCCAGCAGCCCCGATGGTGGTTCCACAGATACGCAGTATTTT	CASSPDGGSTDTQYF	TRBV7-3	TRBJ2-3	NA	NA
TGTGCCAGCAGCCAGACAGTGGACTATGGCTACACCTTC	CASSQTVDYGYTF	TRBV5-5	TRBJ1-2	NA	NA
TGTGCCAGTAGTATGGGACAGGGGGCGGAGACCCAGTACTTC	CASSMGQGAETQYF	TRBV19	TRBJ2-5	TRBD1	NA
TGTGCCAGCAGCTTAGACAGGAACACTGAAGCTTTCTTT	CASSLDRNTEAFF	TRBV7-9	TRBJ1-1	NA	NA
TGTGCCAGCAGCTCAAGGGAGGGTACGCAGTATTTT	CASSSREGTQYF	TRBV5-4	TRBJ2-3	TRBD2	NA
TGCGCCAGCAGCCTTCGGGGACAGGGAACCTACGAGCAGTACTTC	CASSLRGQGTYEQYF	TRBV4-1	TRBJ2-7	TRBD1	NA
TGTGCCAGCAGTGAGACTACCACAGATACGCAGTATTTT	CASSETTTDTQYF	TRBV6-4	TRBJ2-3	NA	few
TGTGCCAGCAGTTCAGGGACAGGAGAAAACTATGGCTACACCTTC	CASSSGTGENYGYTF	TRBV27	TRBJ1-2	TRBD1	NA
TGCGCCAGCAGCTTCCGACTAGCGGGGGACCACGAGCAGTACTTC	CASSFRLAGDHEQYF	TRBV5-1	TRBJ2-7	TRBD2	NA
TGTGCCAGCAGCGAAGCGGGGGTAACCGGGGAGCTGTTTTTT	CASSEAGVTGELFF	TRBV9	TRBJ2-2	TRBD2	once
TGTGCCAGCAGCCTGACGGCGAGCTCCTACAATGAGCAGTTCTTC	CASSLTASSYNEQFF	TRBV7-6	TRBJ2-1	NA	NA
TGTGCCAGCAGCCTATACCGGGACTCAGCCTACGAGCAGTACTTC	CASSLYRDSAYEQYF	TRBV14	TRBJ2-7	NA	NA
TGTGCCAGCGCCCTTTTTGGGGTCGGGGAAGCTTTCTTT	CASALFGVGEAFF	TRBV6-5	TRBJ1-1	NA	NA
TGTGCCAGTAGTACACTCGATACAGGGCCTTATAGCTCTGGGGCCAACGTCCTGACTTTC	CASSTLDTGPYSSGANVLTF	TRBV19	TRBJ2-6	NA	NA
TGCGCCAGCAGCCACTTGGGATTAGGCAGCACAGATACGCAGTATTTT	CASSHLGLGSTDTQYF	TRBV4-1	TRBJ2-3	NA	few
TGTGCCAGCAGTTCCCGGGGTGGGAGCGAGACCGGGGAGCTGTTTTTT	CASSSRGGSETGELFF	TRBV11-3	TRBJ2-2	NA	NA
TGTGCCAGTGCGACGGGACTAGCGAACCAAGAGACCCAGTACTTC	CASATGLANQETQYF	TRBV9	TRBJ2-5	TRBD2	NA
TGTGCCAGCAGAGAGCCTAATCAGCCCCAGCATTTT	CASREPNQPQHF	TRBV2	TRBJ1-5	NA	NA
TGCGCCAGCAGCCAAATAACCGTCCGCGATACGCAGTATTTT	CASSQITVRDTQYF	TRBV4-1	TRBJ2-3	NA	NA
TGTGCTAGCAGCTCTTATCGAGGGGGGCAAGAGACCCAGTACTTC	CASSSYRGGQETQYF	TRBV7-7	TRBJ2-5	NA	NA
TGTGCCAGCAGCCGGGGGTCAGTTAATCAGCCCCAGCATTTT	CASSRGSVNQPQHF	TRBV5-6	TRBJ1-5	NA	NA
TGTGCCAGCAGTGCCCCATGGGGGGGGAACACTGAAGCTTTCTTT	CASSAPWGGNTEAFF	TRBV6-1	TRBJ1-1	NA	NA
TGTGCCAGCAGCGAGCAGACAGGCCGTACTAACTATGGCTACACCTTC	CASSEQTGRTNYGYTF	TRBV7-2	TRBJ1-2	NA	NA
TGTGCCAGCAGCTATTCAAATAGCCCAGATACGCAGTATTTT	CASSYSNSPDTQYF	TRBV6-5	TRBJ2-3	NA	NA
TGCGCCAGCAGCCAAGTGGACCTTGGGTTCGTCTTTTCACCCCTCCACTTT	CASSQVDLGFVFSPLHF	TRBV4-1	TRBJ1-6	NA	few
TGTGCCAGCAGTGAAGAGGAGGCAGGGGCTCAGCCCCAGCATTTT	CASSEEEAGAQPQHF	TRBV6-1	TRBJ1-5	NA	NA
TGTGCCTGGAGTGCCGGAAGACAGGGGAACTATGGCTACACCTTC	CAWSAGRQGNYGYTF	TRBV30	TRBJ1-2	TRBD1	NA
TGTGCCAGCAGCCAGCTAGCGGGGACGTACAATGAGCAGTTCTTC	CASSQLAGTYNEQFF	TRBV14	TRBJ2-1	TRBD2	NA
TGTGCCAGCAGCTTAGGAGGGAGTACGAATGAGCAGTTCTTC	CASSLGGSTNEQFF	TRBV7-2	TRBJ2-1	NA	NA
TGTGCCAGCAGTGCCCATCCGGGACAGGGTAACTATGGCTACACCTTC	CASSAHPGQGNYGYTF	TRBV9	TRBJ1-2	TRBD1	NA
TGCGCCAGCAGCCCCTCGGAGGGCGGGGGGAATGAAAAACTGTTTTTT	CASSPSEGGGNEKLFF	TRBV5-1	TRBJ1-4	NA	NA
TGTGCCTGGAGTGCCGGGAGGGGAAACACCATATATTTT	CAWSAGRGNTIYF	TRBV30	TRBJ1-3	NA	NA
TGTGCCAGCAGTTTCGACAGCCGCGTTGGCTACACCTTC	CASSFDSRVGYTF	TRBV28	TRBJ1-2	NA	NA
TGCAGCGTACAAAACAGGGGAGCGGGCAATGAGCAGTTCTTC	CSVQNRGAGNEQFF	TRBV29-1	TRBJ2-1	NA	NA
TGTGCCAGCAGCTTTGGACTAGCGGGGGCACAGGGGGCCAAAAACATTCAGTACTTC	CASSFGLAGAQGAKNIQYF	TRBV7-2	TRBJ2-4	TRBD2	NA
TGTGCCAGCAGAACCTCGGTCGGCGGGAGGAGGGTCGAGCAGTACTTC	CASRTSVGGRRVEQYF	TRBV28	TRBJ2-7	TRBD2	NA
TGTGCCAGCCCTCAGGCCCCAAACTATGGCTACACCTTC	CASPQAPNYGYTF	TRBV2	TRBJ1-2	NA	NA
TGTGCCAGCAGTTTATTCAAGGGGGCGGGAGGGACAGATACGCAGTATTTT	CASSLFKGAGGTDTQYF	TRBV27	TRBJ2-3	TRBD2	NA
TGTGCCAGCAGCGTGGACAGGCGGCTCTACGAGCAGTACTTC	CASSVDRRLYEQYF	TRBV11-3	TRBJ2-7	TRBD1	NA
TGTGCCAGCAGCCCCGGACAGGGCCAAAAGGGAGAGCAGTTCTTC	CASSPGQGQKGEQFF	TRBV6-6	TRBJ2-1	TRBD1	few
TGTGCCAGCAGCATCCGGTACACAGGGGCTTGCAATCAGCCCCAGCATTTT	CASSIRYTGACNQPQHF	TRBV21-1	TRBJ1-5	NA	NA
TGTGCCAGCAGCTTAGGACCGAAGAGCACAGATACGCAGTATTTT	CASSLGPKSTDTQYF	TRBV11-2	TRBJ2-3	NA	NA
TGTGCCAGCAGCCCCTTACGGGGAGGGCTATACAATGAGCAGTTCTTC	CASSPLRGGLYNEQFF	TRBV14	TRBJ2-1	TRBD2	NA
TGTGCCAGCAGTTCCACAGGGGATGGGAATGAGCAGTTCTTC	CASSSTGDGNEQFF	TRBV6-5	TRBJ2-1	TRBD1	NA
TGTGCCAGCAGCCCGGACAGGGCCTTAATGAACACTGAAGCTTTCTTT	CASSPDRALMNTEAFF	TRBV7-9	TRBJ1-1	TRBD1	NA
TGTGCCAGCAGACGACAGGGTACGGGCACCGGGGAGCTGTTTTTT	CASRRQGTGTGELFF	TRBV6-5	TRBJ2-2	TRBD1	NA
TGCGCCAGCAGCTTACCCCTGGACGTAGTCCGAGGTGAGCAGTTCTTC	CASSLPLDVVRGEQFF	TRBV5-1	TRBJ2-1	NA	NA
TGTGCCAGCAGCCCCACAGGGAGGAACACTGAAGCTTTCTTT	CASSPTGRNTEAFF	TRBV6-5	TRBJ1-1	NA	few